Below are 12 T cell receptor beta chains sequenced from a single sample in a study of blood T cell repertoires in COVID-19. Profiling relied on immunoSEQ multiplex PCR, and the TCRdb table lists in-frame clones only, not all of them. The table shows roughly 160,000 clones, with 70% to 90% occurring only once. Sequencing was done on a sample of peripheral blood. These receptors all stem from a man in his forties or fifties with active or convalescent COVID-19.

The rearrangement uses TRBV4-1 and TRBJ1-6; 7 positions agree with TRBD1. CDR1 is MGHRA, CDR2 YSYEKL, per germline. The CDR3 is 14 amino acids. V lost 1 base to trimming and J lost 7 bases; unmatched junction nucleotides: 1. The CDR3 DNA sequence: TGCGCCAGCAGCCAAGTGGGACAGAATTCACCCCTCCACTTT. The encoded protein is CASSQVGQNSPLHF.

The gene calls are TRBV27 and TRBJ1-1; unclear D gene. CDR1 and CDR2 from the germline V gene are MNHEY and SMNVEV (reference sequence). Trimming removed 1 base from V and 1 base from J, with 7 bases in between. The CDR3 totals 14 residues. The CDR3 bases are TGTGCCAGCAGTTTATTTTCGGGGAACACTGAAGCTTTCTTT. Protein sequence: CASSLFSGNTEAFF.

The CDR3 protein is CASSPGVDGEQFF. The CDR3 DNA follows: TGTGCCAGCAGCCCCGGGGTTGACGGTGAGCAGTTCTTC. The chain has TRBV7-2 and TRBJ2-1, with D possibly TRBD2 on 5 matching bases. The V and J ends lost 5 bases and 9 bases respectively, with 14 bases between them. CDR1 is SGHTA and CDR2 is FQGNSA in the germline V gene. This CDR3 region has 13 residues. The full variable domain, rest sourced from reference TRBV7-2 and TRBJ2-1, is GAGVSQSPSNKVTEKGKDVELRCDPISGHTALYWYRQSLGQGLEFLIYFQGNSAPDKSGLPSDRFSAERTGGSVSTLTIQRTQQEDSAVYLCASSPGVDGEQFFGPGTRLTVL.

This clone came up once. The rearrangement uses TRBV20-1 and TRBJ1-3, with D hard to call. The CDR3 is made up of 15 amino acids. Germline CDR1 reads DFQATT; CDR2 reads SNEGSKA (reference sequence). The V and J ends lost 3 bases and 0 bases respectively, with 12 bases between them. This CDR3 reads CSASADWYSGNTIYF. The CDR3 DNA is TGCAGTGCTAGTGCAGACTGGTACTCTGGAAACACCATATATTTT.

V usage is TRBV7-8 and J usage is TRBJ2-1, with a possible D match to TRBD2 (5 bases). CDR1 SGHVS and CDR2 FQNEAQ come from the germline V gene. Trimming shortened V by 5 bases and J by 14 bases, and 16 bases separated the two germline ends. This CDR3 contains 12 residues. The CDR3: CASSTSRTGKFF. In DNA form, the CDR3 reads TGTGCCAGCAGCACCTCCAGGACGGGGAAGTTCTTC.

Turning to this clone: One end of the junction does not line up with germline, which may come from a read error. The CDR3 nucleotides read TGTGCCTGCAGACAGGTTTATAATTCACCCCTCCACTTT. This translates into CACRQVYNSPLHF. The V call is TRBV6-5, the J call TRBJ1-6; TRBD1 is a possible D gene (6 bases). The CDR3 loop spans 13 amino acids. Germline assignment: CDR1 MNHEY and CDR2 SVGAGI.

The V gene is TRBV19, the J gene TRBJ1-2; D unclear. The CDR3 sequence is 12 residues long. CDR1 is LNHDA and CDR2 is SQIVND in the germline V gene (reference sequence). The V gene lost 5 bases and the J gene lost 8 bases, with 12 bases spanning the gap. For the CDR3, the DNA is TGTGCCAGTAGTGCCCTTAGCCGGGGCTACACCTTC. This codes for CASSALSRGYTF.

V and J are TRBV7-2 and TRBJ1-4; TRBD1 matches 8 bases. The CDR3 sequence is 17 residues long. CDR1 and CDR2 (germline): SGHTA, FQGNSA. The J segment lost 0 bases and the V segment lost 5 bases, leaving 8 bases of the junction unmatched. CDR3 sequence: CASSRTGSLATNEKLFF. The CDR3 bases are TGTGCCAGCAGCCGGACAGGGTCTCTGGCAACTAATGAAAAACTGTTTTTT. The entire variable domain, with the rest obtained from reference TRBV7-2 and TRBJ1-4, is as follows: GAGVSQSPSNKVTEKGKDVELRCDPISGHTALYWYRQSLGQGLEFLIYFQGNSAPDKSGLPSDRFSAERTGGSVSTLTIQRTQQEDSAVYLCASSRTGSLATNEKLFFGSGTQLSVL.

The chain couples TRBV4-2 to TRBJ2-7, with 9 bases that match TRBD1. Germline CDR1 and CDR2: LGHNA and YNFKEQ. V was pared by 4 bases and J by 5 bases, with 9 bases of the junction left unmatched. The CDR3 consists of 15 residues. CDR3 DNA sequence: TGTGCCAGCAGCCGAGCCGGGACAGGGAACAACGAGCAGTACTTC. Protein sequence: CASSRAGTGNNEQYF.

The chain joins TRBV7-3 to TRBJ2-7; 7 bases line up with TRBD1. The CDR3 consists of 13 residues. With V trimmed by 5 bases and J by 7 bases, 8 bases remained unmatched. Germline V gene data show CDR1 as SGHTA and CDR2 as FQGTGA. The CDR3 nucleotides read TGTGCCAGCAGCCCCCCGACAGGGCGGGAGCAGTACTTC. This gives the protein CASSPPTGREQYF.

The genes are TRBV6-5 and TRBJ2-7; 10 nucleotides align to TRBD1. The CDR3 spans 14 residues. Trimming cost V 7 bases and J 1 base; bases outside gene matches: 4. Per germline, CDR1 MNHEY and CDR2 SVGAGI. This CDR3 reads CASNRDRGSYEQYF. The CDR3 nucleotides are TGTGCCAGCAATCGGGACAGGGGTTCCTACGAGCAGTACTTC.

The chain couples TRBV28 to TRBJ1-2; D is uncertain. V dropped 4 bases and J dropped 8 bases, with 14 bases sitting between them. The CDR3 consists of 13 residues. The germline gives CDR1 MDHEN, CDR2 SYDVKM. The CDR3 DNA reads TGTGCCAGCAGTTCCCCCCCCTTCGCGGGCTACACCTTC. Protein product: CASSSPPFAGYTF.